The rows below give T cell receptor beta chains drawn from one sample of a study of human T cells and chemical hapten exposure. TCRdb fed the RACE reads into MiXCR, producing one record per CDR3 protein. The table lists roughly 98,000 distinct CDR3 sequences, approximately 13% of them singletons. Specimen: whole blood, collected in connection with sensitization to the hapten diphenylcyclopropenone (DPC). Receptors were obtained from a woman aged 40 to 50 with alopecia areata. Some clones in this sample may be carry-over from other donors' samples. Each CDR3 is given with its conserved first and last residue. Fields, in order: CDR3 DNA, CDR3 protein, V gene, clone size, D gene, J gene. D genes are given only for firm matches. Expanded clones are given a class, and other clones once, few, many or no size at all.

TGTGCCAGCAGTGAGAGCAGGGGAGACACTGAAGCTTTCTTT | CASSESRGDTEAFF | TRBV6-1 | - | - | TRBJ1-1
TGTGCCAGCAGCTCCTTCGTTTTCTCGGATACGCAGTATTTT | CASSSFVFSDTQYF | TRBV7-8 | many | - | TRBJ2-3
TGTGCCAGCAGCTACACAGGGAATAATTCACCCCTCCACTTT | CASSYTGNNSPLHF | TRBV3-1 | - | - | TRBJ1-6
TGTGCCAGCAGTACAGGTATATACGAGCAGTACTTC | CASSTGIYEQYF | TRBV6-5 | many | - | TRBJ2-7
TGTGCCAGCAGCCAAGGTGATGAGCAGTTCTTC | CASSQGDEQFF | TRBV4-2 | few | - | TRBJ2-1
TGTGCCAGCAGCTTAGCAGCAGATACGCAGTATTTT | CASSLAADTQYF | TRBV11-2 | many | - | TRBJ2-3
TGTGCCAGCAGCTTCGGGGGGGGAGAGACCCAGTACTTC | CASSFGGGETQYF | TRBV7-6 | many | TRBD2 | TRBJ2-5
TGCAGTGCTAGGGGATTAGCGGGAGTGGGTACCGGGGAGCTGTTTTTT | CSARGLAGVGTGELFF | TRBV20-1 | - | TRBD2 | TRBJ2-2
TGTGCCAGTGGGGGGAGGCGGGAGACCCAGTACTTC | CASGGRRETQYF | TRBV12-3/TRBV12-4 | - | - | TRBJ2-5
TGTGCCAGCCGTCCCCGGTCCGACAATTCACCCCTCCACTTT | CASRPRSDNSPLHF | TRBV27 | many | - | TRBJ1-6
TGTGCCATCAGTGAAATATCTCCCACTGAAGCTTTCTTT | CAISEISPTEAFF | TRBV10-3 | few | - | TRBJ1-1
TGTGCCAGCAGTTCATTCAGGGCACATACGCAGTATTTT | CASSSFRAHTQYF | TRBV28 | - | - | TRBJ2-3
TGTGCCACCAGTGCCGCAGATTATCAAGAGACCCAGTACTTC | CATSAADYQETQYF | TRBV24-1 | - | - | TRBJ2-5
TGCAGTGCTACCTCCGGGACAGGGGGCAGTCAGCCCCAGCATTTT | CSATSGTGGSQPQHF | TRBV20-1 | few | TRBD1 | TRBJ1-5
TGTGCCAGCAGCCCCGAAGGACTAGCGGGAAGTGAGACCCAGTACTTC | CASSPEGLAGSETQYF | TRBV11-3 | - | TRBD2 | TRBJ2-5
TGTGCCAGCCAGATAGGGGGCCAAGAGACCCAGTACTTC | CASQIGGQETQYF | TRBV5-5 | - | - | TRBJ2-5
TGTGCCAGCAGTTTAAGACCGGGAGGGCGTGAGACCCAGTACTTC | CASSLRPGGRETQYF | TRBV28 | - | TRBD2 | TRBJ2-5
TGCAGCGCTACCCAAACTAGCGGGAGCTCCTACAATGAGCAGTTCTTC | CSATQTSGSSYNEQFF | TRBV29-1 | - | TRBD2 | TRBJ2-1
TGCGCCAGCAGCTTGGAGTGGGGGCCGAACACTGAAGCTTTCTTT | CASSLEWGPNTEAFF | TRBV5-1 | - | - | TRBJ1-1
TGTGCCAGCAGGGGGACTAGCGGCAACACCGGGGAGCTGTTTTTT | CASRGTSGNTGELFF | TRBV6-6 | many | TRBD2 | TRBJ2-2
TGTGCCAGCAGCCGGGGGCTGGATGAGCAGTTCTTC | CASSRGLDEQFF | TRBV7-6 | few | - | TRBJ2-1
TGCGCCAGCAGCTCCAGCCGGGACAGGGTCTACGAGCAGTACTTC | CASSSSRDRVYEQYF | TRBV4-1 | - | TRBD1 | TRBJ2-7
TGTGCCAGCAGCCCGGGACTAGCGGGTAAGAATGAGCAGTTCTTC | CASSPGLAGKNEQFF | TRBV7-3 | many | TRBD2 | TRBJ2-1
TGTGCCAAGGGAGCGATCCCACCCCTCCACTTT | CAKGAIPPLHF | TRBV7-3 | few | - | TRBJ1-6
TGCAGCGCCCGTTACCCTGGCACAGATACGCAGTATTTT | CSARYPGTDTQYF | TRBV29-1 | - | - | TRBJ2-3
TGCAGCGTTGAGGGGCAGAACTCCTACAATGAGCAGTTCTTC | CSVEGQNSYNEQFF | TRBV29-1 | many | - | TRBJ2-1
TGCAGTGCTAGGACACCAGAGACCCAGTACTTC | CSARTPETQYF | TRBV20-1 | - | - | TRBJ2-5
TGCAGCGCCGCCTGGGGTCTCATCTCCTACAATGAGCAGTTCTTC | CSAAWGLISYNEQFF | TRBV29-1 | - | - | TRBJ2-1
TGTGCCAGCAGCTTAGAGTTGGAGACCCAGTACTTC | CASSLELETQYF | TRBV7-9 | few | - | TRBJ2-5
TGTGCCTGGATGGGCATCGGGGGCGTCAGAACCGGGGAGCTGTTTTTT | CAWMGIGGVRTGELFF | TRBV30 | few | - | TRBJ2-2
TGTGCCAGCAGTTTTCTCCCCTACTCCCTCCGGGACTACCAAGAGACCCAGTACTTC | CASSFLPYSLRDYQETQYF | TRBV12-3/TRBV12-4 | few | - | TRBJ2-5
TGTGCCAGCAGCCGGACATTTCTGGACAATGAGCAGTTCTTC | CASSRTFLDNEQFF | TRBV7-3 | once | - | TRBJ2-1
TGTGCCAGCAGCCAATTGGCAGGGGGCAACACCATATATTTT | CASSQLAGGNTIYF | TRBV3-1 | - | TRBD1 | TRBJ1-3
TGCAGCGTTGAAGGCCAGGGGGGCGGCGAGCAGTACTTC | CSVEGQGGGEQYF | TRBV29-1 | many | - | TRBJ2-7
TGTGCCAGTACCGACGTGGGTCTCACGAACACTGAAGCTTTCTTT | CASTDVGLTNTEAFF | TRBV19 | - | - | TRBJ1-1
TGTGCCAGCAGCAAACAGGGGATTCGTAATTCACCCCTCCACTTT | CASSKQGIRNSPLHF | TRBV12-3/TRBV12-4 | few | TRBD1 | TRBJ1-6
TGTGCCAGCAGTTACAGGGCCTCCTACGAGCAGTACTTC | CASSYRASYEQYF | TRBV6-2/TRBV6-3 | - | - | TRBJ2-7
TGTGCCAGCACCAACGAGGGATTTTCAGATACGCAGTATTTT | CASTNEGFSDTQYF | TRBV5-8 | many | - | TRBJ2-3
TGTGCCAGCAGCCCAGGGGGCGCGCCCTACAATGAGCAGTTCTTC | CASSPGGAPYNEQFF | TRBV9 | - | TRBD1 | TRBJ2-1
TGTGCCAGCAGCTTAGGCTACAGGGGAAATAGCAATCAGCCCCAGCATTTT | CASSLGYRGNSNQPQHF | TRBV7-8 | many | TRBD1 | TRBJ1-5